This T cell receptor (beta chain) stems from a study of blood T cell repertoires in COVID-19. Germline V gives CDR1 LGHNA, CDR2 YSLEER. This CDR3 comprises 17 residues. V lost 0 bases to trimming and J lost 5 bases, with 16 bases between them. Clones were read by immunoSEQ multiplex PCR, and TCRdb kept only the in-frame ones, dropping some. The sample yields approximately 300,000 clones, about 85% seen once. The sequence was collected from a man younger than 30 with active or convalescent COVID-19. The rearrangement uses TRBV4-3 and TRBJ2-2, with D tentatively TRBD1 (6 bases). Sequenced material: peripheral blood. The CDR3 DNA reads TGCGCCAGCAGCCAAGAATTCCTCCGGGACATAACCGGGGAGCTGTTTTTT. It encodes CASSQEFLRDITGELFF.